The subject of this entry is one T cell receptor beta chain. The antigen remains unidentified. The recently defined diagnostic criteria for definite or probable disease were met by the Susac syndrome patients. Purification of the CD8+ and CD4+ T cells relied on negative isolation, and TEMRA cells underwent FACS enrichment. Reverse transcription of roughly 0.5 to 1 ug RNA used random hexamers. An immunoSEQ multiplex PCR amplified TCR beta CDR3 over 54 Vbeta and 13 Jbeta. Via MiXCR, TCRdb re-called the immunoSEQ multiplex PCR reads, giving one row per CDR3 protein. This table holds 95,000 to 150,000 distinct CDR3 sequences, 96% found once. The data belong to a study of CD8 T cells in Susac syndrome. Whole-study results and caveats: Clonal expansion was not observed in the Susac syndrome CD4+ T cell repertoires.

Germline CDR1 SQVTM, CDR2 ANQGSEA. After removal of 3 bases from V and 3 bases from J, the junction contained 7 bases not matched to a gene. The CDR3 consists of 15 residues. The chain combines TRBV29-1 with TRBJ2-2; TRBD2 matches 7 bases. Sample: CD4+ T cells from PBMCs. The origin of this receptor is a human donor with Susac syndrome. The CDR3 nucleotides read TGCAGCGTTGATGGGGGGGACTGGGACACCGGGGAGCTGTTTTTT. This codes for CSVDGGDWDTGELFF.